The text below deals with one T cell receptor beta chain. The antigen is unknown. Regarding treatment: about 20 received Ad26.COV2.S at low or high dose, single or two shots; 5 received placebo; per-sample allocation not given. Specimen acquisition occurred on day 63 following the initial vaccine or placebo injection. The donor's status was that of an adult aged 18-55 years in Boston. J gave up 5 bases and V 4 bases, and 10 bases lay outside the gene matches. The CDR3 consists of 15 residues. The germline gives CDR1 MNHNY, CDR2 SVGAGI (reference sequence). TCRdb keeps only in-frame clones here, not all; method: immunoSEQ multiplex PCR. The sample contains 350,000 to 450,000 clones, approximately 83% of which appear only once. This sample was taken from a study of Ad26.COV2.S vaccination and SARS-CoV-2 variants. Across the study: Donor was one of the participants in the Ad26.COV2.S arm of the COV1001 trial. The authors gave Ad26.COV2.S intramuscularly, either once or twice 56 days apart.

Whole-study findings and limits: Using TCR breadth and depth analyses may have led to underestimated total T cell responses.

The receptor was isolated from a person between 18 and 60 years old who received the Ad26.COV2.S COVID-19 vaccine or a placebo. The V call is TRBV6-6, the J call TRBJ2-5; 7 bases agree with TRBD1. The sequences come from peripheral blood, collected in a trial of Ad26.COV2.S vaccine versus placebo. CDR3 loop: CASSWRQGMGETQYF. The CDR3 DNA sequence: TGTGCCAGCAGTTGGCGACAGGGAATGGGGGAGACCCAGTACTTC.